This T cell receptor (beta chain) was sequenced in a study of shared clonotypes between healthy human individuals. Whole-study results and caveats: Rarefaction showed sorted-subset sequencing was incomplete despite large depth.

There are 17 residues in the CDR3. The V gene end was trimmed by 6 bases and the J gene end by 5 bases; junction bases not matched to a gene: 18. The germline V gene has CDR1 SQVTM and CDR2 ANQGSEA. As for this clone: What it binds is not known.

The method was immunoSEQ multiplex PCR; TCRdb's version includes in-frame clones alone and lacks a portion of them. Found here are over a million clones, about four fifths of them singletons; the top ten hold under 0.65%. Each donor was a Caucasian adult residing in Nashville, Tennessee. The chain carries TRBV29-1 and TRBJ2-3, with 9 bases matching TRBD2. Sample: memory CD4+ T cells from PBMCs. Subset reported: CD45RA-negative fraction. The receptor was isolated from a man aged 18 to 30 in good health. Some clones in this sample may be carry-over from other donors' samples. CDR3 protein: CSVSPSGAGGRGDTQYF. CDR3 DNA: TGCAGCGTCTCTCCCTCGGGGGCGGGAGGGCGAGGAGATACGCAGTATTTT.